This T cell receptor beta chain was identified during a study of T-cell memory formation after mild COVID-19. Study conclusions and caveats: CD8+ contracting clones occupied EMRA, while CD4+ ones occupied mainly CM and EM. Pre-infection memory contained some responding clones, which suggested that cross-reactive memory had joined.

This CDR3 is 15 amino acids long. With 4 bases removed from V and 0 bases from J, the gap between germline ends came to 13 bases. Germline V gene sequence: CDR1 SGDLS, CDR2 YYNGEE. Using constant-segment primers, 5'RACE produced TCR alpha and TCR beta cDNA libraries carrying sample barcodes and UMIs. Using its own MiXCR run on the 5' RACE reads, TCRdb lists one record per CDR3 protein. The table lists 2,000 to 2,500 distinct CDR3 sequences, less than 75% of them singletons, with roughly 10% in the top ten. In its sample, this clonotype is medium-sized. The antigen is undetermined. V gene TRBV9 combines with J gene TRBJ2-5; possible D gene TRBD2, 6 bases. This clonotype was sampled from an adult who had mild COVID-19 (a few samples of this study predate the infection). Cell type and time point are not known. The sample consisted of PBMCs or a T cell subset sorted from them (not recorded which). The CDR3 nucleotides read TGTGCCAGCAGCTACCAAGCGGGTAACCAAGAGACCCAGTACTTC. Translation gives CASSYQAGNQETQYF.